Following are 9 T cell receptor beta chains from one sample sequenced in a study of blood T cell repertoires in COVID-19. Data came from immunoSEQ multiplex PCR; TCRdb stores just in-frame clones and leaves some out. The data show approximately 350,000 clones, 70% to 90% seen once. Input material: peripheral blood. The receptor source for this set is a woman younger than 45 with COVID-19, enrolled during active disease.

This chain connects TRBV7-9 to TRBJ1-2; D is undetermined. V lost 0 bases, J lost 6 bases, and 14 bases lay in between. The CDR3 has 15 residues. CDR1 and CDR2 (germline): SEHNR, FQNEAQ (reference sequence). CDR3 sequence: CASSLAHWAAHGYTF. CDR3 sequence (DNA): TGTGCCAGCAGCTTAGCGCACTGGGCAGCCCATGGCTACACCTTC.

The rearrangement links TRBV4-1 to TRBJ2-5, with 8 bases aligning to TRBD1. This CDR3 spans 16 amino acids. From germline, CDR1 is MGHRA and CDR2 YSYEKL. J gave up 1 base and V 1 base, and 5 bases lay outside the gene matches. The CDR3 is CASSQVGRGPQETQYF. The CDR3 coding sequence is TGCGCCAGCAGCCAAGTGGGCAGGGGGCCCCAAGAGACCCAGTACTTC.

The CDR3 region has the DNA TGTGCCAGCAGCGAGGGCGGGGGGGACACCCTCCACTTT. This encodes CASSEGGGDTLHF. This chain joins TRBV7-9 and TRBJ1-6, with a tentative D call TRBD1 (6 bases). V was clipped by 5 bases and J by 14 bases, with 16 bases between them. This CDR3 region has 13 residues. Germline V lookup: CDR1 SEHNR, CDR2 FQNEAQ (reference sequence).

The rearrangement links TRBV10-3 to TRBJ2-7, with 8 bases aligning to TRBD1. J lost 6 bases, V lost 2 bases, and 6 bases had no gene match. Germline-derived CDR1 and CDR2 are ENHRY and SYGVKD. This CDR3 comprises 14 residues. CDR3 amino acids: CAISEGPTGGEQYF. CDR3 DNA: TGTGCCATCAGTGAGGGGCCAACAGGGGGCGAGCAGTACTTC.

This chain links TRBV30 with TRBJ1-6; TRBD1 is a possible D gene (5 bases). The germline V gene has CDR1 GTSNPN and CDR2 SVGIG (reference sequence). Trimming shortened V by 1 base and J by 7 bases, and 14 bases separated the two germline ends. The CDR3 totals 15 residues. As DNA, the CDR3 is TGTGCCTGGAGTGCGAAACAGGACATCAATTCACCCCTCCACTTT. This gives the protein CAWSAKQDINSPLHF.

The chain recombines TRBV12-5 with TRBJ1-1; 7 positions match TRBD1. The CDR3 has 13 amino acids. Germline CDR1 and CDR2: LGHNT and FRNRAP. V shed 6 bases, J shed 2 bases, and the junction held 3 bases outside the gene matches. The CDR3 sequence: CASGQGGNTEAFF. In nucleotides, the CDR3 is TGTGCTAGTGGCCAGGGGGGTAACACTGAAGCTTTCTTT.

CDR3 nucleotide sequence: TGCGCCAGCCTAGCGGGACAGGGGCCCGATACGCAGTATTTT. Its translation is CASLAGQGPDTQYF. The chain carries TRBV5-1 and TRBJ2-3; tentatively, D is TRBD1 (10 bases). With 7 bases removed from V and 6 bases from J, the gap between germline ends came to 18 bases. The CDR3 contains 14 residues. CDR1 and CDR2 from the germline V gene are SGHRS and YFSETQ. The whole variable domain, filled in from reference TRBV5-1 and TRBJ2-3, reads KAGVTQTPRYLIKTRGQQVTLSCSPISGHRSVSWYQQTPGQGLQFLFEYFSETQRNKGNFPGRFSGRQFSNSRSEMNVSTLELGDSALYLCASLAGQGPDTQYFGPGTRLTVL.

The chain joins TRBV19 to TRBJ2-2, with 16 bases lining up with TRBD2. J was trimmed by 3 bases and V by 4 bases; bases with no gene match: 8. Germline CDR1 LNHDA, CDR2 SQIVND (reference sequence). The CDR3 length is 19 residues. The CDR3 sequence: CASSTGGLAGGPYTGELFF. CDR3 coding DNA: TGTGCCAGTAGTACTGGGGGACTAGCGGGAGGGCCCTACACCGGGGAGCTGTTTTTT.

The chain uses TRBV2 and TRBJ1-3; TRBD1 might be the D (6 bases). The CDR3 is made up of 13 amino acids. Between the trimmed V and J ends, which lost 11 bases and 3 bases, there was a span of 14 bases. Looked up from germline, CDR1 is SNHLY and CDR2 is FYNNEI. This CDR3 is CASTQGSGNTIYF. CDR3 DNA sequence: TGTGCCTCTACACAGGGAAGTGGAAACACCATATATTTT.